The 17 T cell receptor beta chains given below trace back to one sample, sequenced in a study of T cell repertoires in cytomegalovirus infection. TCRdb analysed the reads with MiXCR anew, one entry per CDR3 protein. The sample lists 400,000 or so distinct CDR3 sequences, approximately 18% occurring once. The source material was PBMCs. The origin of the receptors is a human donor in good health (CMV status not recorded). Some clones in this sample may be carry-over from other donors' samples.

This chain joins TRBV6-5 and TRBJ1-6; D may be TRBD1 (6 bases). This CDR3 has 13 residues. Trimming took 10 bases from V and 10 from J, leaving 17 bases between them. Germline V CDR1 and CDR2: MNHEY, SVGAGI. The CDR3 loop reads CATRRGSGSPLHF. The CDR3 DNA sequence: TGTGCCACAAGGAGGGGGAGTGGCTCACCCCTCCACTTT.

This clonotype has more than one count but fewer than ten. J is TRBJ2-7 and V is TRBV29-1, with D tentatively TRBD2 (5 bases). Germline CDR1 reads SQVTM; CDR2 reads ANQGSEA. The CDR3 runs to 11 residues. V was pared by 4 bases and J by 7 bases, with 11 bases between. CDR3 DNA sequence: TGCAGCGTTGCTCGGGATCGGGAGCAGTACTTC. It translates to CSVARDREQYF.

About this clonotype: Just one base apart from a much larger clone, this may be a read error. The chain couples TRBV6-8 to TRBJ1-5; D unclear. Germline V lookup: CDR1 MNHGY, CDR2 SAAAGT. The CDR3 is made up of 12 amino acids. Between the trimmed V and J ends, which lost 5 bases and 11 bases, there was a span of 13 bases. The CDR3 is CASSARLGTQHF. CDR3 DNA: TGTGCCAGCAGTGCAAGGTTGGGGACCCAGCATTTT.

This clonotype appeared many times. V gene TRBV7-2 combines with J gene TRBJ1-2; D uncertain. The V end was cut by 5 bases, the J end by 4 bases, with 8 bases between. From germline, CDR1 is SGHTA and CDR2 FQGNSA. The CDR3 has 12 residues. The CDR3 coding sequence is TGTGCCAGCAGCGCCACTTTCTATGGCTACACCTTC. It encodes CASSATFYGYTF. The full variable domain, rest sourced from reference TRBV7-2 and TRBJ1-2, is GAGVSQSPSNKVTEKGKDVELRCDPISGHTALYWYRQSLGQGLEFLIYFQGNSAPDKSGLPSDRFSAERTGGSVSTLTIQRTQQEDSAVYLCASSATFYGYTFGSGTRLTVV.

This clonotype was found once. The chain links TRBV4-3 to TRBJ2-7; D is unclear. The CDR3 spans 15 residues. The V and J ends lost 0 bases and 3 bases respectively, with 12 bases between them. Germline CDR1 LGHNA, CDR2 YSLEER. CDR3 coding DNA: TGCGCCAGCAGCCAAGATCGGCAGGCGCGCTACGAGCAGTACTTC. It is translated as CASSQDRQARYEQYF.

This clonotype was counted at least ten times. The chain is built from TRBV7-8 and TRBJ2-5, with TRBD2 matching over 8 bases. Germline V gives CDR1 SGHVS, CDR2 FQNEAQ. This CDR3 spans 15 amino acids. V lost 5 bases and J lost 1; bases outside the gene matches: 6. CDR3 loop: CASSRGRGAQETQYF. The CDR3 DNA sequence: TGTGCCAGCAGCCGCGGGCGGGGGGCCCAAGAGACCCAGTACTTC. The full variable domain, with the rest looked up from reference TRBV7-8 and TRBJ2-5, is GAGVSQSPRYKVAKRGQDVALRCDPISGHVSLFWYQQALGQGPEFLTYFQNEAQLDKSGLPSDRFFAERPEGSVSTLKIQRTQQEDSAVYLCASSRGRGAQETQYFGPGTRLLVL.

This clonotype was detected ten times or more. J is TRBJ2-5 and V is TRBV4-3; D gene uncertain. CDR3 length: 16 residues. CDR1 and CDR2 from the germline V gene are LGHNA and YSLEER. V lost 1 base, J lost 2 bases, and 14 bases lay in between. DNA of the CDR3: TGCGCCAGCAGCCAAGTAGTGTCTGGATTGCAAGAGACCCAGTACTTC. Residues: CASSQVVSGLQETQYF.

The CDR3 region has the DNA TGTGCCAGCAGTTACTCGGGCCCTAACTCCTACGAGCAGTACTTC. This translates into CASSYSGPNSYEQYF. The genes are TRBV6-2 or TRBV6-3 and TRBJ2-7, with D unresolved. The germline V gene has CDR1 MNHEY and CDR2 SVGEGT. The germline V and J ends were trimmed by 0 bases and 0 bases, with 9 bases remaining between them. The CDR3 is made up of 15 amino acids.

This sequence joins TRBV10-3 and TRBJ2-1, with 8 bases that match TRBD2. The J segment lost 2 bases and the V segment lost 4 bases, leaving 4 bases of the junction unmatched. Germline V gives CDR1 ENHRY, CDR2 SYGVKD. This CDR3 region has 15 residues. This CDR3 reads CAISGSGGPYNEQFF. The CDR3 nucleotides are TGTGCCATCAGTGGGTCGGGAGGGCCCTACAATGAGCAGTTCTTC.

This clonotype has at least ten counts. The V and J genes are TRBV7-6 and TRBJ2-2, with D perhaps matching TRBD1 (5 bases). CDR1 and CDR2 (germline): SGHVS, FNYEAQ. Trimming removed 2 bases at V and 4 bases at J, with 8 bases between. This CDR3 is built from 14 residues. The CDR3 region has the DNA TGTGCCAGCAGCTTATCCCAGGGCACCGGGGAGCTGTTTTTT. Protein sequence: CASSLSQGTGELFF.

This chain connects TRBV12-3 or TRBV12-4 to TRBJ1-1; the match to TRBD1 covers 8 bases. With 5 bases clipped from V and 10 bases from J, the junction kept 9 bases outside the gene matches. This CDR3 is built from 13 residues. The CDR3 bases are TGTGCCAGCAGTCCCCGGACAGGGCAGTTAGCTTTCTTT. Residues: CASSPRTGQLAFF.

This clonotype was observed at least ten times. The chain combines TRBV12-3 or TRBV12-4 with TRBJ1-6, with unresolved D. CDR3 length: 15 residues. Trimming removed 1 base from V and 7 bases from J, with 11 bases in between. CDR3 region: CASSLGGQENSPLHF. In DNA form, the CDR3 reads TGTGCCAGCAGTTTAGGAGGTCAGGAGAATTCACCCCTCCACTTT.

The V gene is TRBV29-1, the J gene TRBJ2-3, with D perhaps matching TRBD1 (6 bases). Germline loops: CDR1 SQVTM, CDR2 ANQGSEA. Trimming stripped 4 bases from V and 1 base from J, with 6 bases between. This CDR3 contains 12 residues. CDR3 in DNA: TGCAGCGTTGGGACAGGCACAGATACGCAGTATTTT. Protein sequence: CSVGTGTDTQYF.

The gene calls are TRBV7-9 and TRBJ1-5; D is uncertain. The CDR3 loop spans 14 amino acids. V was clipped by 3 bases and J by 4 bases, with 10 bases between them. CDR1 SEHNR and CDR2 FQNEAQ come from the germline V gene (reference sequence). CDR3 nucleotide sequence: TGTGCCAGCAGCTTGGGTGCGCATAATCAGCCCCAGCATTTT. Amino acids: CASSLGAHNQPQHF.

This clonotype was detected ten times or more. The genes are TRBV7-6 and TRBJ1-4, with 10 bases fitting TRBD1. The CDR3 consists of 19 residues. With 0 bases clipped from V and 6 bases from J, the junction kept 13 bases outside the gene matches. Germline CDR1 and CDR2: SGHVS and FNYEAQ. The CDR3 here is CASSLALTGGGGVDEKLFF. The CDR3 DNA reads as TGTGCCAGCAGCTTAGCGCTGACAGGGGGCGGAGGTGTAGATGAAAAACTGTTTTTT.

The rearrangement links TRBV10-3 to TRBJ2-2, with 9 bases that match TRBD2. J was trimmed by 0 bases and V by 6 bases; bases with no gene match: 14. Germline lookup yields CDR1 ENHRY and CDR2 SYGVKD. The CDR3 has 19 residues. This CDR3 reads CAISRLLAGYDSNTGELFF. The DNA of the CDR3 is TGTGCCATCAGCCGGCTCCTAGCGGGGTATGATTCGAACACCGGGGAGCTGTTTTTT.

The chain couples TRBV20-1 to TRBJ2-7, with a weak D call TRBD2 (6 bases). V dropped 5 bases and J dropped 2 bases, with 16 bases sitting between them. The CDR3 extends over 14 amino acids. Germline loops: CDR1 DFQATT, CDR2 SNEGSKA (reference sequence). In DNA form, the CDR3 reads TGCAGTGCTGGACTACCGGTGGGCGCCTACGAGCAGTACTTC. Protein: CSAGLPVGAYEQYF.